This entry describes one TCR beta chain. The CDR3 is 15 residues long. V lost 5 bases and J lost 6; bases outside the gene matches: 8. Looked up from germline, CDR1 is SGHTA and CDR2 is FQGNSA. Genomic DNA was the PCR template. Amplification of the beta chain CDR3 used 30 forward and 13 reverse multiplex primers. TCRdb redid the calling of the multiplex PCR reads with MiXCR, one entry per CDR3 protein. Of about 250,000 distinct CDR3 sequences in the sample, approximately 45% are singletons; the top ten hold roughly an eighth. The data stem from a study of type 1 and type 2 diabetes patients. This TCR came from a man between 18 and 35 years old with type 2 diabetes. The chain employs TRBV7-2 and TRBJ2-2; 8 bases map to TRBD2. Sequencing was done on a sample of peripheral blood mononuclear cells (PBMCs). The CDR3 loop reads CASSPLGAGAGELFF. The CDR3 nucleotides are TGTGCCAGCAGCCCTTTGGGAGCGGGGGCCGGGGAGCTGTTTTTT.